This TCR beta chain came from a study of ipilimumab plus nivolumab after autologous stem cell transplantation. General observations from the study: TCR repertoire, Treg phenotype and gut microbiota reportedly support more study of this approach.

The protocol was immunoSEQ multiplex PCR, while the TCRdb copy is restricted to in-frame clones and leaves out a portion. The sample lists tens of thousands of clones, over 65% seen once, with more than 20% in the top ten. Starting 14 to 28 days after autologous transplant, ipilimumab 1 mg/kg was given. Patients received nivolumab 3 mg/kg at weeks 1, 4, 7, 10, then fortnightly to week 26. The ends were cut back, 7 bases at V and 0 bases at J, with 12 bases in the middle. The V gene's germline CDR1 is SNHLY and CDR2 FYNNEI. This CDR3 region has 14 residues. This clone was observed a single time. The antigen is not known.

The V gene is TRBV2, the J gene TRBJ1-2, with a possible D match to TRBD1 (5 bases). Sequenced material: PBMCs, taken in a trial of ipilimumab plus nivolumab as post-transplant consolidation. The receptor comes from a male donor with diffuse large B-cell lymphoma. The CDR3 is CASTKGTANYGYTF. The CDR3 DNA sequence: TGTGCCAGCACTAAGGGGACGGCTAACTATGGCTACACCTTC. The full variable domain, its missing parts supplied by reference TRBV2 and TRBJ1-2, is EPEVTQTPSHQVTQMGQEVILRCVPISNHLYFYWYRQILGQKVEFLVSFYNNEISEKSEIFDDQFSVERPDGSNFTLKIRSTKLEDSAMYFCASTKGTANYGYTFGSGTRLTVV.